The clone carrying this T cell receptor beta chain was found once. Antigen: not known. Sequencing used immunoSEQ multiplex PCR; TCRdb keeps in-frame clones, though not all of them. Of roughly 140,000 clones in the sample, roughly 90% were seen once. This entry is derived from a study of T cell responses to AZD1222 COVID-19 vaccine. Study-wide results and limits: Reports say nearly half of spike-specific TCRs go after unmutated variant regions. Donors in the cohort were predominantly white British and more often female, and clonal diversity was possibly underestimated.

Trimming stripped 7 bases from V and 9 bases from J, with 13 bases between. There are 12 residues in the CDR3. The germline gives CDR1 MDHEN, CDR2 SYDVKM. The material sequenced was peripheral blood, taken 28 days after the second AZD1222 dose. The receptor comes from an adult who received the AZD1222 COVID-19 vaccine. The chain couples TRBV28 to TRBJ1-5; D gene uncertain. The CDR3 here is CASTERGRPQHF. In nucleotides, the CDR3 is TGTGCCAGCACCGAAAGAGGGCGGCCCCAGCATTTT.